A selection of T cell receptor beta chains follows, all from one sample in a study of neurological immune-mediated disorders. MiXCR was run by TCRdb on the 5' RACE reads, yielding one entry per CDR3 protein. Here the sample spans 55,000 to 75,000 distinct CDR3 sequences, about 12% being singletons. Material for sequencing was PBMCs. All receptors derive from a woman in her sixties or seventies with HTLV-1-associated myelopathy (HAM/TSP). CDR3s include the opening cysteine and the closing phenylalanine or tryptophan. D genes are given only for firm matches. Clone size is given for some rows only: seen once, a few or many times, or a class if the clone is expanded.

abundance	d_gene	len	v_gene	j_gene	CDR3nt	CDR3aa
many	TRBD1	13	TRBV2	TRBJ1-2	TGTGCCAGCACGTCGGGACAGCAATATGGCTACACCTTC	CASTSGQQYGYTF
.	.	15	TRBV18	TRBJ1-2	TGTGCCAGCTCACCAGGAATCGGGACGGATTATGGCTACACCTTC	CASSPGIGTDYGYTF
.	.	16	TRBV7-9	TRBJ1-4	TGTGTCAGCAGCTCCGCCCTGGGGTCGACTAATGAAAAACTGTTTTTT	CVSSSALGSTNEKLFF
many	TRBD1	16	TRBV28	TRBJ2-3	TGTGCCAGCAGTAGAACAGGGGGCTTTGGTACAGATACGCAGTATTTT	CASSRTGGFGTDTQYF
many	TRBD2	14	TRBV5-1	TRBJ2-4	TGCGCCAGCCGAGGGACTAGCAGCCAAAACATTCAGTACTTC	CASRGTSSQNIQYF
.	.	16	TRBV19	TRBJ1-1	TGTGCCAGTAGTATAACGCCAGCTTTATTGAACACTGAAGCTTTCTTT	CASSITPALLNTEAFF
many	.	15	TRBV20-1	TRBJ2-5	TGCAGTGCTATCTCTACGGGAAGGGTACAAGAGACCCAGTACTTC	CSAISTGRVQETQYF
few	TRBD1	14	TRBV18	TRBJ2-3	TGTGCCAGCTCACCACGGACAGGAGAAGATACGCAGTATTTT	CASSPRTGEDTQYF
many	TRBD1	14	TRBV12-3/TRBV12-4	TRBJ2-7	TGTGCCAGCAGTTTAGCAGGGGGCGACTACGAGCAGTACTTC	CASSLAGGDYEQYF
few	.	17	TRBV5-1	TRBJ2-6	TGCGCCAGCAGCATGGGGGTTCGGCGTGGTGGGGCCAACGTCCTGACTTTC	CASSMGVRRGGANVLTF
many	TRBD1	16	TRBV29-1	TRBJ1-1	TGCAGCGTTTCCGCAGGGGGAATTGGGATGAACACTGAAGCTTTCTTT	CSVSAGGIGMNTEAFF
many	.	17	TRBV11-2	TRBJ1-2	TGTGCCAGCAGCTTAGGGACTGGACAGCGTCCTAACTATGGCTACACCTTC	CASSLGTGQRPNYGYTF
few	.	17	TRBV6-5	TRBJ2-2	TGTGCCAGCAGTGCCCCGTCGTACAGGGGGGGGACCGGGGAGCTGTTTTTT	CASSAPSYRGGTGELFF
.	TRBD2	16	TRBV7-9	TRBJ2-5	TGTGCCAGCAGCCGACCGGGACTAGGGAACCAAGAGACCCTGTACTTC	CASSRPGLGNQETLYF
many	.	15	TRBV27	TRBJ1-5	TGTGCCAGCAGTCCCCAAAGGCAAAGCAATCAGCCCCAGCATTTT	CASSPQRQSNQPQHF
many	.	15	TRBV3-1	TRBJ2-5	TGTGCCAGCAGCCAAACGACAGCGTACCAAGAGACCCAGTACTTC	CASSQTTAYQETQYF
.	.	13	TRBV3-1	TRBJ2-7	TGTGCCAGCAGCCAAGATCGGGGTAACGAGCAGTACTTC	CASSQDRGNEQYF
many	TRBD2	15	TRBV5-1	TRBJ2-1	TGCGCCAGCAGCCCAACCATGTGGGGGGGCAATGAGCAGTTCTTC	CASSPTMWGGNEQFF
.	.	15	TRBV5-4	TRBJ2-7	TGTGCCAGCAGCCCCGGCTCCGGGACTTCCTACGAGCAGTACTTC	CASSPGSGTSYEQYF
many	TRBD2	18	TRBV20-1	TRBJ2-4	TGCAGTGCTAGCAGCGGGAGTCTTTATTACGGTACCAAAAACATTCAGTACTTC	CSASSGSLYYGTKNIQYF
many	.	13	TRBV5-1	TRBJ1-1	TGCGCCAGCAGCCCTTACATGAACACTGAAGCTTTCTTT	CASSPYMNTEAFF
many	.	15	TRBV27	TRBJ2-3	TGTGCCAGCACCCAGGCTCCCACGGGCACAGATACGCAGTATTTT	CASTQAPTGTDTQYF
many	TRBD1	18	TRBV20-1	TRBJ2-3	TGCAGTGCTAGAGATTATCCCCGGACAGGCCAAGGTGGTGATACGCAGTATTTT	CSARDYPRTGQGGDTQYF
many	.	12	TRBV5-1	TRBJ1-1	TGCGCCAGCAGTGCCGGGAACACTGAAGCTTTCTTT	CASSAGNTEAFF
many	TRBD1	14	TRBV20-1	TRBJ2-7	TGCAGTGCTAGGGGGGACAGGGGTTCCTACGAGCAGTACTTC	CSARGDRGSYEQYF
few	.	15	TRBV7-2	TRBJ2-2	TGTGCCAGCAGCTCAGACCTAGCGCGAACCGGGGAGCTGTTTTTT	CASSSDLARTGELFF
many	.	13	TRBV20-1	TRBJ1-4	TGCAGTGCTAGGGTGGGCGTGAGTGAAAAACTGTTTTTT	CSARVGVSEKLFF
.	.	16	TRBV19	TRBJ1-1	TGTGCCAGTAATCCTTCCTTCTTCCAGGGCGGAACTGAAGCTTTCTTT	CASNPSFFQGGTEAFF
many	TRBD2	18	TRBV20-1	TRBJ2-1	TGCAGTGCGACGACCCCACTAGCGGGAGGACACTCCTACAATGAGCAGTTCTTC	CSATTPLAGGHSYNEQFF
.	.	15	TRBV20-1	TRBJ2-7	TGCAGTGCTGGAAGTATCATGGCGGCCCGCTACGAGCAGTACTTC	CSAGSIMAARYEQYF
many	TRBD1	15	TRBV5-1	TRBJ2-3	TGCGCCAGCAGCATGGGGACAGGGGGCACAGATACGCAGTATTTT	CASSMGTGGTDTQYF
many	.	15	TRBV11-2	TRBJ2-3	TGTGCCAGCAGCTTATTTAAACCTGGCACAGATACGCAGTATTTT	CASSLFKPGTDTQYF
few	.	18	TRBV4-2	TRBJ1-4	TGTGCCAGCAGCCAAGGGAGGATTACAGGGCCTGTTAATGAAAAACTGTTTTTT	CASSQGRITGPVNEKLFF
many	TRBD2	18	TRBV10-3	TRBJ2-1	TGTGCCATCAGTGAGTCTAGGGTGCGGGGGAGCTCCTACAATGAGCAGTTCTTC	CAISESRVRGSSYNEQFF